A single sample gave rise to the 7 T cell receptor beta chains below, sequenced in a study of T cell repertoires in cytomegalovirus infection. TCRdb re-derived calls from the reads in MiXCR, one entry per CDR3 protein. The sample carries around 490,000 distinct CDR3 sequences, less than 30% recorded once. The sequencing input was PBMCs. These receptor sequences come from a human donor in good health (CMV status not recorded). Some clones in this sample may be carry-over from other donors' samples.

The chain carries TRBV25-1 and TRBJ2-7; D is perhaps TRBD1 or TRBD2 (5 bases each). Trimming stripped 3 bases from V and 3 bases from J, with 15 bases between. There are 15 residues in the CDR3. Per germline, CDR1 MGHDK and CDR2 SYGVNS. The chain's CDR3 is CASSEWGRRNYEQYF. Here the CDR3 DNA reads TGTGCCAGCAGTGAGTGGGGACGGAGGAACTACGAGCAGTACTTC.

V and J are TRBV5-1 and TRBJ2-5, with a tentative D call TRBD1 (6 bases). Trimming stripped 4 bases from V and 2 bases from J, with 12 bases between. Per germline, CDR1 SGHRS and CDR2 YFSETQ. This CDR3 spans 14 amino acids. CDR3 bases: TGCGCCAGCAGCCCGACGACAGGTCAAGAGACCCAGTACTTC. This gives the protein CASSPTTGQETQYF.

Only a few counts were recorded for this clonotype. This chain uses TRBV6-5 with TRBJ2-2, with a tentative D call TRBD1 (5 bases). The CDR3 has 15 residues. Germline V gives CDR1 MNHEY, CDR2 SVGAGI. The V end lost 5 bases, the J end lost 6 bases, and 16 bases lay between the germline ends. The CDR3 bases are TGTGCCAGCAGTACTGACAGCCTTCTGGCCGGGGAGCTGTTTTTT. This codes for CASSTDSLLAGELFF.

This clonotype was detected ten times or more. At one end, the junction sequence differs from germline, possibly due to a read error. The chain has TRBV7-7 and TRBJ1-4; no firm D call. CDR3 size: 15 residues. The V gene's germline CDR1 is SSHAT and CDR2 FNYEAQ (reference sequence). CDR3 sequence: CASSSPGRTWEKLFF. CDR3 in DNA: TGTGCTAGCAGCTCTCCCGGACGGACTTGGGAAAAACTGTTTTTT.

V gene TRBV6-4 combines with J gene TRBJ2-3, with D perhaps assigned TRBD1 or TRBD2 (5 bases each). CDR3 length: 16 residues. From germline, CDR1 is MRHNA and CDR2 SNTAGT. Trimming removed 5 bases at V and 3 bases at J, with 18 bases between. The CDR3 loop is CASSPAAGSVTDTQYF. The DNA for the CDR3 is TGTGCCAGCAGTCCGGCGGCAGGGAGTGTGACAGATACGCAGTATTTT.

This clonotype showed up many times. The chain employs TRBV7-8 and TRBJ1-1; D gene ambiguous. V lost 1 base and J lost 1, with 7 bases in between. Germline V CDR1 and CDR2: SGHVS, FQNEAQ. CDR3 length: 14 residues. Here the CDR3 DNA reads TGTGCCAGCAGCTTAGTATCAGGGAACACTGAAGCTTTCTTT. Its protein product is CASSLVSGNTEAFF.

This sequence joins TRBV20-1 and TRBJ2-2; a weak D match, TRBD1 (5 bases). The CDR3 runs to 13 residues. Germline CDR1 reads DFQATT; CDR2 reads SNEGSKA (reference sequence). Trimming removed 4 bases from V and 4 bases from J, with 10 bases in between. CDR3 protein: CSAIWGLTGELFF. In DNA, the CDR3 is TGCAGTGCTATATGGGGCCTCACCGGGGAGCTGTTTTTT.